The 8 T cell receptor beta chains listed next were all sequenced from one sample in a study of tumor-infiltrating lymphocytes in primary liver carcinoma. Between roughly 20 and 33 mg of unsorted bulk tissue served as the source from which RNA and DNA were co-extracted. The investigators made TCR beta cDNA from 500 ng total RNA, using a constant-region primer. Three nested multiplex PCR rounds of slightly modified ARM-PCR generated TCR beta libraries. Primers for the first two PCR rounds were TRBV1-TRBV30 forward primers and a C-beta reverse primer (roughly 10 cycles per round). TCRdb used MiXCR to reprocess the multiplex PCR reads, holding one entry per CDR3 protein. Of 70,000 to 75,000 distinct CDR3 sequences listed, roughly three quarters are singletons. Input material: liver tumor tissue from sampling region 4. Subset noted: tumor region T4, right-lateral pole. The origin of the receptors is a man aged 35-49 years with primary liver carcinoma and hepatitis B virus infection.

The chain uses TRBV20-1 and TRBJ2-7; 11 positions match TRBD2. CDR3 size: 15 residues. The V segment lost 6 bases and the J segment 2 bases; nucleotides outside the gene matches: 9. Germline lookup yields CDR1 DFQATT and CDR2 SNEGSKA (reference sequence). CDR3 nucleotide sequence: TGCAGTGCACTATCCGGGACTAGCGGTACCTACGAGCAGTACTTC. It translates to CSALSGTSGTYEQYF.

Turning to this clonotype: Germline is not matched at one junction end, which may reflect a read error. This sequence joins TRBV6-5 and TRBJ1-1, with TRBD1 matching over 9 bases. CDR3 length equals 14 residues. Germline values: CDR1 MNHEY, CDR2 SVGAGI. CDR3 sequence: CAGSLDDRGAEAFF. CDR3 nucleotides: TGTGCCGGCAGCCTGGATGACAGGGGGGCTGAAGCTTTCTTT.

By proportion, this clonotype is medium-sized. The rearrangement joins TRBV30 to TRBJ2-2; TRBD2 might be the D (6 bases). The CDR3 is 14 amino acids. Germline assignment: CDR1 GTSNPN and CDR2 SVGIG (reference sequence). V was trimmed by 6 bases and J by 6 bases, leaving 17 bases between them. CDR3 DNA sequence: TGTGCCTGTCTGGGACTCAGCAGCGCCGGGGAGCTGTTTTTT. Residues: CACLGLSSAGELFF.

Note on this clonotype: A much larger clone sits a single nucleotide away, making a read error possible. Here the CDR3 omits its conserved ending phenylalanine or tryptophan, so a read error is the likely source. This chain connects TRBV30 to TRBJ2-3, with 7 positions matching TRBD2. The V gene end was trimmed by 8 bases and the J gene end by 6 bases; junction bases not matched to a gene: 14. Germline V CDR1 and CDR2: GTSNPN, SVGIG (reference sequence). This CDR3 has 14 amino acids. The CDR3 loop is CAQRAEREVDTQYI. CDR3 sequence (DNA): TGTGCCCAGAGGGCGGAGCGGGAAGTGGATACGCAGTATATT.

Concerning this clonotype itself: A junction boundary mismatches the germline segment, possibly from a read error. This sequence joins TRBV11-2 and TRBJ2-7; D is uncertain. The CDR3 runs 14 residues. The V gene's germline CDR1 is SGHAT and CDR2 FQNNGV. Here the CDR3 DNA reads TGTGCCACCAGCTTGACCGACGGAGCCTACGGGCAGTGCTTC. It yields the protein CATSLTDGAYGQCF.

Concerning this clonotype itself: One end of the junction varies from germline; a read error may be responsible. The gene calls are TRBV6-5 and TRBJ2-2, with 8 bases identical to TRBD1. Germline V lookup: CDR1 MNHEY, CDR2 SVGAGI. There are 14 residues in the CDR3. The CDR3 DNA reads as TGTGCCAGCAAGGGACAGGTGAATACCGGGGAGCTGCTTTTT. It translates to CASKGQVNTGELLF.

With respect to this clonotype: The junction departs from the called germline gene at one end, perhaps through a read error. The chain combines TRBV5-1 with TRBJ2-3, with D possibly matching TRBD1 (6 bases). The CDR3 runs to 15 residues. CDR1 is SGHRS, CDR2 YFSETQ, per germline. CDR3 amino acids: CAGSWRDRSTNTQYF. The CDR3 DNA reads TGCGCCGGCAGCTGGAGAGACAGGAGCACAAATACGCAGTATTTT.

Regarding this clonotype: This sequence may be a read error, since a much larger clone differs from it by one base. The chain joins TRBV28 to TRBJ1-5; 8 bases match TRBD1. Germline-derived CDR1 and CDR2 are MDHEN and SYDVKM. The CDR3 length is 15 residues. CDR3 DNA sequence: TGTGCCTGCAGTCCCCTGGACAGGGACAATCAGCCCCAGCATTTT. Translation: CACSPLDRDNQPQHF.